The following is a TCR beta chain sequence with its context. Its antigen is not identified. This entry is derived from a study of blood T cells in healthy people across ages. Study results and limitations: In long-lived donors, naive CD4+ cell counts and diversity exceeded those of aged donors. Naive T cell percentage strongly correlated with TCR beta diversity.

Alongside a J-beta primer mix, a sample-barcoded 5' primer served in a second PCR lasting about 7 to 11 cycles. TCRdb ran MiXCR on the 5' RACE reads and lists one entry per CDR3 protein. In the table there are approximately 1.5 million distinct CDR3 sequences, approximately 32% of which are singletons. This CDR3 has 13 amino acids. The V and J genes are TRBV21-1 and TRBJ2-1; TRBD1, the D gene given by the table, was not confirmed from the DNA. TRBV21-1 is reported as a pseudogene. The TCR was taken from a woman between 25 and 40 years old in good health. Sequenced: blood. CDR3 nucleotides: TGTGCCAGCAGCATGGGACAGACCAATGAGCAGTTCTTC. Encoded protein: CASSMGQTNEQFF.